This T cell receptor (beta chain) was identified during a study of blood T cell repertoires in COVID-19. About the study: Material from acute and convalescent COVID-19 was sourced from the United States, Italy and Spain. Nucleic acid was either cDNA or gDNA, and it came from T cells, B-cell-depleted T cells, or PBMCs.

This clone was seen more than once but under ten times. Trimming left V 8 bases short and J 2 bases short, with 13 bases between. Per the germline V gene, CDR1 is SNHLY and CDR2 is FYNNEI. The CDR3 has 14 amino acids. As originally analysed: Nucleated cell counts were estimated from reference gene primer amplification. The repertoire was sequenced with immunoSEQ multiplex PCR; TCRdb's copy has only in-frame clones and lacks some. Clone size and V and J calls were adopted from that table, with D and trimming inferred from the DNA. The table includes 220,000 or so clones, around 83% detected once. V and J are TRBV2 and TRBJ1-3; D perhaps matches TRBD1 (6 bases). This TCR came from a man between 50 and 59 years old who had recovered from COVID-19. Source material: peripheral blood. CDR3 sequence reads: CASRNRETGNTIYF. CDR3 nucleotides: TGTGCCAGCCGCAACAGGGAAACTGGAAACACCATATATTTT.